These T cell receptor beta chains were read from a single sample in a study of blood T cell repertoires in COVID-19. Clones were read by immunoSEQ multiplex PCR, and TCRdb kept only the in-frame ones, dropping some. This table has under 110,000 clones, 70% to 80% appearing once. The sample consisted of peripheral blood. The receptors originated from a man older than 75 with COVID-19, enrolled during active disease. Both conserved end residues are part of each CDR3. A D gene is named only where the DNA matches it firmly. Some rows have no size entry. The others give once, few or many, or a class for an expanded clone.

clone_size	v_call	j_call	d_call	cdr3_aa	cdr3_nt
NA	TRBV5-1	TRBJ2-2	TRBD1	CASSLGQGASGELFF	TGCGCCAGCAGCTTGGGGCAGGGGGCATCAGGGGAGCTGTTTTTT
NA	TRBV6-5	TRBJ1-6	TRBD1	CASSTRQGLGSPLHF	TGTGCCAGCAGTACCCGACAGGGCCTGGGTTCACCCCTCCACTTT
NA	TRBV28	TRBJ1-6	TRBD1	CAVSRGRNSPLHF	TGTGCCGTCTCCAGGGGGCGCAATTCACCCCTCCACTTT
NA	TRBV9	TRBJ2-1	TRBD2	CASSPGLSGGEQFF	TGTGCCAGCAGCCCAGGGTTGTCGGGAGGTGAGCAGTTCTTC
NA	TRBV6-2/TRBV6-3	TRBJ2-7	TRBD1	CASSFGSGGQNYEQYF	TGTGCCAGCAGTTTCGGTTCAGGGGGACAAAACTACGAGCAGTACTTC
NA	TRBV28	TRBJ1-1	NA	CASSLAGAYEAFF	TGTGCCAGCAGTTTAGCTGGGGCCTATGAAGCTTTCTTT
few	TRBV11-2	TRBJ1-5	NA	CASSPDRQQPQHF	TGTGCCAGCAGCCCCGACAGGCAGCAGCCCCAGCATTTT
NA	TRBV28	TRBJ1-2	NA	CASSPPGTKTNYGYTF	TGTGCCAGCTCGCCTCCGGGGACTAAAACTAACTATGGCTACACCTTC
NA	TRBV7-6	TRBJ2-7	NA	CASSTAGLGLYEQYF	TGTGCCAGCAGCACAGCAGGGCTGGGACTTTACGAGCAGTACTTC
few	TRBV3-1/TRBV3-2	TRBJ2-3	TRBD2	CASSPLRGRAGDTQYF	TGTGCCAGCAGCCCCCTTCGCGGGAGGGCTGGAGATACGCAGTATTTT
NA	TRBV4-1	TRBJ2-7	TRBD1	CASSQDRGTGKYEQYF	TGCGCCAGCAGCCAAGATCGGGGGACAGGGAAATACGAGCAGTACTTC
few	TRBV19	TRBJ1-6	NA	CASSIGQNNSPLHF	TGTGCCAGTAGTATCGGACAGAATAATTCACCCCTCCACTTT
NA	TRBV2	TRBJ2-2	TRBD1	CATRTGRFTGELFF	TGTGCCACCAGGACAGGGCGGTTTACCGGGGAGCTGTTTTTT
few	TRBV11-3	TRBJ1-1	NA	CASSPGGLGNTEAFF	TGTGCCAGCAGCCCCGGCGGCCTCGGAAACACTGAAGCTTTCTTT
once	TRBV28	TRBJ2-3	NA	CASSSGGGTDTQYF	TGTGCCAGCAGTTCCGGGGGAGGCACAGATACGCAGTATTTT
NA	TRBV28	TRBJ2-1	TRBD1	CASSLWGTGERSYNEQFF	TGTGCCAGCAGTTTATGGGGGACAGGGGAGAGATCCTACAATGAGCAGTTCTTC
NA	TRBV14	TRBJ2-1	NA	CASSQGPDYRKDNEQFF	TGTGCCAGCAGCCAAGGACCGGACTACCGAAAAGACAATGAGCAGTTCTTC
NA	TRBV19	TRBJ2-3	TRBD1	CASSRRTGAPPKDTQYF	TGTGCCAGTAGTCGGCGGACAGGGGCGCCCCCAAAAGATACGCAGTATTTT
NA	TRBV18	TRBJ2-5	TRBD2	CASSPREGRGEETQYF	TGTGCCAGCTCACCGCGGGAGGGGCGAGGGGAAGAGACCCAGTACTTC
NA	TRBV27	TRBJ1-5	TRBD1	CASSPGTGILPQHF	TGTGCCAGCAGTCCCGGGACAGGGATACTGCCCCAGCATTTT
NA	TRBV10-3	TRBJ2-7	NA	CAIYDPGRSSYEQYF	TGTGCCATCTACGACCCAGGAAGGTCCTCCTACGAGCAGTACTTC
NA	TRBV19	TRBJ2-2	TRBD1	CASGIDRGLGELFF	TGTGCCAGTGGGATCGACAGGGGGCTCGGGGAGCTGTTTTTT
once	TRBV7-9	TRBJ2-3	NA	CASSLASAVRTDTQYF	TGTGCCAGCAGCTTAGCCTCTGCGGTACGCACAGATACGCAGTATTTT
NA	TRBV15	TRBJ2-3	NA	CATSNHLGLADTQYF	TGTGCCACCAGCAACCATCTTGGGCTAGCGGATACGCAGTATTTT
NA	TRBV4-1	TRBJ2-5	TRBD2	CASSQVASGRPHQETQYF	TGCGCCAGCAGCCAAGTTGCTAGCGGGAGACCCCACCAAGAGACCCAGTACTTC
NA	TRBV6-2/TRBV6-3	TRBJ2-1	NA	CASSYNSLSYNEQFF	TGTGCCAGCAGTTACAATAGTCTCTCCTACAATGAGCAGTTCTTC
NA	TRBV11-3	TRBJ1-4	NA	CASRRLAVNEKLFF	TGTGCCAGCAGGCGTCTGGCGGTCAATGAAAAACTGTTTTTT
NA	TRBV5-1	TRBJ1-2	TRBD1	CASSWTGGGDGYTF	TGCGCCAGCAGCTGGACAGGGGGCGGCGATGGCTACACCTTC
once	TRBV7-3	TRBJ2-5	NA	CASSLNGGEGETQYF	TGTGCCAGCAGCTTAAATGGCGGAGAGGGAGAGACCCAGTACTTC
NA	TRBV10-3	TRBJ2-2	NA	CAITSTAGELFF	TGTGCCATCACTAGTACGGCCGGGGAGCTGTTTTTT
NA	TRBV5-6	TRBJ2-3	NA	CASSLTGTGTDTQYF	TGTGCCAGCAGCTTAACCGGGACTGGCACAGATACGCAGTATTTT
NA	TRBV19	TRBJ1-5	NA	CASSRRDYRGNQPQHF	TGTGCCAGTAGTCGCCGAGACTACAGAGGCAATCAGCCCCAGCATTTT
few	TRBV18	TRBJ2-1	NA	CASSPSFGNEQFF	TGTGCCAGCTCGCCCTCTTTCGGCAATGAGCAGTTCTTC
NA	TRBV2	TRBJ2-5	NA	CASTGERRETQYF	TGTGCCAGCACTGGGGAGAGGCGGGAGACCCAGTACTTC
few	TRBV19	TRBJ2-7	TRBD2	CASSIALAGGGLGYEQYF	TGTGCCAGTAGTATAGCGCTAGCGGGAGGAGGATTGGGCTACGAGCAGTACTTC
NA	TRBV5-1	TRBJ2-5	NA	CASSSAAETQYF	TGCGCCAGCTCTTCCGCGGCTGAGACCCAGTACTTC
NA	TRBV7-8	TRBJ2-1	NA	CASSLGGGGRSYNEQFF	TGTGCCAGCAGCTTAGGTGGGGGGGGCCGCTCCTACAATGAGCAGTTCTTC
NA	TRBV5-4	TRBJ2-1	NA	CASERFSYNEQFF	TGTGCCAGCGAGCGGTTCTCCTACAATGAGCAGTTCTTC
once	TRBV18	TRBJ2-7	NA	CASSEGYSYEQYF	TGTGCCAGCTCGGAGGGATACTCCTACGAGCAGTACTTC
few	TRBV2	TRBJ1-1	NA	CASSEQVNTEAFF	TGTGCCAGCAGTGAGCAGGTGAACACTGAAGCTTTCTTT
NA	TRBV3-1/TRBV3-2	TRBJ1-1	TRBD1	CASSDRGGTEAFF	TGTGCCAGCAGCGACAGGGGAGGCACTGAAGCTTTCTTT
NA	TRBV10-1	TRBJ2-2	NA	CASRPGQTNTGELFF	TGCGCCAGCAGGCCAGGACAGACGAACACCGGGGAGCTGTTTTTT
NA	TRBV6-5	TRBJ1-2	TRBD1	CASRTGGSNYGYTF	TGTGCCAGCAGGACAGGGGGTTCAAACTATGGCTACACCTTC
NA	TRBV19	TRBJ2-3	NA	CASSTGDLYTDTQYF	TGTGCCAGTAGTACAGGGGATCTTTACACAGATACGCAGTATTTT
NA	TRBV29-1	TRBJ2-4	NA	CSAGTGIAKNIQYF	TGCAGCGCAGGTACAGGAATAGCCAAAAACATTCAGTACTTC
NA	TRBV28	TRBJ1-1	TRBD1	CASSFPDRGSNTEAFF	TGTGCCAGCAGTTTCCCCGACAGGGGATCGAACACTGAAGCTTTCTTT
NA	TRBV30	TRBJ1-6	NA	CASRGDSSLHF	TGTGCCTCGAGGGGAGATTCATCCCTCCACTTT
NA	TRBV5-1	TRBJ1-2	NA	CASRPDPRYGYTF	TGCGCCAGCAGACCAGATCCTAGGTATGGCTACACCTTC
few	TRBV19	TRBJ1-1	TRBD1	CASSIVGTGKAFF	TGTGCCAGTAGTATAGTAGGGACAGGGAAAGCTTTCTTT